Sequencing of this TCR beta chain was carried out in a study of blood T cell repertoires in COVID-19. Here immunoSEQ multiplex PCR was the method, and the copy in TCRdb shows in-frame clones only, minus some. The table has around 170,000 clones, roughly 85% seen once. Sequencing used peripheral blood. The source is a man between 45 and 60 years old with active or convalescent COVID-19.

CDR3 in amino acids: CASSLWEGRASNTGELFF. The CDR3 bases are TGTGCCAGCAGTTTATGGGAAGGGAGGGCTTCGAACACCGGGGAGCTGTTTTTT. J is TRBJ2-2 and V is TRBV27; 7 bases map to TRBD2. Germline lookup yields CDR1 MNHEY and CDR2 SMNVEV (reference sequence). Unmatched junction bases numbered 8, after V lost 1 base and J lost 0 bases. The CDR3 runs to 18 residues.